A single sample is the source of the 15 T cell receptor beta chains below, sequenced in a study of cytomegalovirus exposure and HLA in healthy donors. The PCR made use of 60 Vbeta and 13 Jbeta primers. TCRdb's table, derived via immunoSEQ multiplex PCR, lists solely in-frame clones and lacks some. The table counts 150,000 to 200,000 clones; 1% to 1.5% lies in the top ten. Sequenced input: PBMCs. The receptors were gathered from a woman aged 60-75 years in good health and CMV-seronegative.

This chain links TRBV5-4 with TRBJ1-2; D is undetermined. Germline assignment: CDR1 SGHNT and CDR2 YYREEE (reference sequence). V gave up 0 bases and J gave up 2 bases, with 11 bases separating them. This CDR3 has 15 amino acids. Written as DNA, the CDR3 is TGTGCCAGCAGCTTGGTAACCTACCCCAACTATGGCTACACCTTC. Its translation is CASSLVTYPNYGYTF.

The chain employs TRBV9 and TRBJ2-1; 9 bases match TRBD2. The CDR3 extends over 15 amino acids. V shed 3 bases, J shed 8 bases, and the junction held 9 bases outside the gene matches. Germline CDR1 is SGDLS and CDR2 is YYNGEE. The CDR3 sequence: CASSAAGGPWDEQFF. The DNA for the CDR3 is TGTGCCAGCAGCGCCGCGGGGGGGCCTTGGGATGAGCAGTTCTTC.

The chain combines TRBV25-1 with TRBJ2-5, with 8 bases aligning to TRBD1. CDR1 and CDR2 from the germline V gene are MGHDK and SYGVNS. After removal of 2 bases from V and 5 bases from J, the junction contained 10 bases not matched to a gene. The CDR3 spans 16 residues. The CDR3 here is CASSELGQGARETQYF. CDR3 coding DNA: TGTGCCAGCAGTGAACTGGGGCAGGGGGCGAGGGAGACCCAGTACTTC.

V is TRBV4-1 and J is TRBJ2-2, with 11 nucleotides matching TRBD2. CDR3 size: 17 residues. Per germline, CDR1 MGHRA and CDR2 YSYEKL. V lost 5 bases to trimming and J lost 4 bases; unmatched junction nucleotides: 9. The CDR3 DNA sequence: TGCGCCAGCAGCGCAACCATTAGCGGGGGGGCCACCGGGGAGCTGTTTTTT. Translation gives CASSATISGGATGELFF.

For the CDR3, the DNA is TGCGCCAGCAGCCCCAATTCAGGGGCGAACACTGAAGCTTTCTTT. This gives the protein CASSPNSGANTEAFF. This rearrangement joins TRBV5-1 to TRBJ1-1, with D tentatively TRBD1 (6 bases). Germline loops: CDR1 SGHRS, CDR2 YFSETQ. The CDR3 is made up of 15 amino acids. V shed 4 bases and J shed 1 base, with 14 bases lying between them.

The chain uses TRBV5-5 and TRBJ1-5; TRBD1 might be the D (6 bases). Germline V gives CDR1 SGHKS, CDR2 YYEKEE (reference sequence). This CDR3 contains 15 residues. V lost 0 bases to trimming and J lost 4 bases, with 11 bases between them. DNA for the CDR3: TGTGCCAGCAGCTTGGACAGGGCACTGAATCAGCCCCAGCATTTT. Its translation: CASSLDRALNQPQHF.

The chain combines TRBV5-6 with TRBJ1-5; D possibly corresponds to TRBD1 (6 bases). The CDR3 has 15 residues. CDR1 and CDR2 from the germline V gene are SGHDT and YYEEEE. With 1 base removed from V and 5 bases from J, the gap between germline ends came to 13 bases. This CDR3 is CASSLHGAGDQPQHF. CDR3 in DNA: TGTGCCAGCAGCTTGCATGGGGCAGGGGATCAGCCCCAGCATTTT.

J is TRBJ1-2 and V is TRBV6-1, with 8 bases identical to TRBD1. V lost 8 bases, J lost 4 bases, and 9 bases stayed unmatched. The germline V gene encodes CDR1 MNHNS and CDR2 SASEGT. The CDR3 contains 14 residues. Here the CDR3 reads CASSRRGTGYGYTF. The CDR3 DNA sequence: TGTGCCAGCTCTCGGCGGGGGACAGGCTATGGCTACACCTTC.

The chain joins TRBV6-1 to TRBJ1-6; D uncertain. Per the germline V gene, CDR1 is MNHNS and CDR2 is SASEGT. The CDR3 loop spans 13 amino acids. V shed 3 bases and J shed 6 bases, with 6 bases lying between them. In nucleotides, the CDR3 is TGTGCCAGCAGTGACAGGTCTAATTCACCCCTCCACTTT. This sequence encodes CASSDRSNSPLHF.

V is TRBV6-6 and J is TRBJ1-2, with D unresolved. CDR3 length: 13 residues. V lost 4 bases, J lost 3 bases, and 9 bases lay in between. Germline lookup yields CDR1 MNHNY and CDR2 SVGAGI (reference sequence). CDR3 sequence: CASSSEGDYGYTF. Here the CDR3 DNA reads TGTGCCAGCAGTTCGGAGGGCGACTATGGCTACACCTTC.

V is TRBV2 and J is TRBJ2-7; TRBD1 might be the D (6 bases). The ends were cut back, 8 bases at V and 3 bases at J, with 17 bases in the middle. There are 14 residues in the CDR3. Looked up from germline, CDR1 is SNHLY and CDR2 is FYNNEI. The CDR3 loop is CASSRTAGVYEQYF. CDR3 coding DNA: TGTGCCAGCTCTAGGACAGCCGGAGTCTACGAGCAGTACTTC.

This chain links TRBV4-1 with TRBJ1-1, with D unresolved. The ends were cut back, 6 bases at V and 4 bases at J, with 15 bases in the middle. The CDR3 runs 14 residues. The germline V gene has CDR1 MGHRA and CDR2 YSYEKL. CDR3 sequence reads: CASRLNPAGTEAFF. For the CDR3, the DNA is TGCGCCAGCAGGCTCAACCCGGCGGGCACTGAAGCTTTCTTT.

This chain joins TRBV19 and TRBJ2-5; TRBD2 agrees at 7 bases. Germline V gene lookup returns CDR1 LNHDA and CDR2 SQIVND (reference sequence). The CDR3 has 14 amino acids. V was pared by 6 bases and J by 5 bases, with 9 bases of the junction left unmatched. The CDR3 nucleotides are TGTGCCAGTAGCGGGGGGAGGTCCAGGGAGACCCAGTACTTC. It codes for CASSGGRSRETQYF.

The chain couples TRBV7-3 to TRBJ2-3; D perhaps matches TRBD2 (6 bases). CDR1 is SGHTA, CDR2 FQGTGA, per germline. Trimming stripped 3 bases from V and 4 bases from J, with 8 bases between. CDR3 length: 13 residues. As DNA, the CDR3 is TGTGCCAGCAGCTTCGGCGGGGCAGATACGCAGTATTTT. It specifies CASSFGGADTQYF.

The CDR3 loop is CATPGTGRDEQFF. The DNA of the CDR3 is TGTGCCACTCCCGGGACAGGTAGGGATGAGCAGTTCTTC. The V call is TRBV5-4, the J call TRBJ2-1; 8 bases are a match to TRBD1. V was clipped by 9 bases and J by 8 bases; unmatched bases: 10. The CDR3 runs to 13 residues. Germline loops: CDR1 SGHNT, CDR2 YYREEE (reference sequence).